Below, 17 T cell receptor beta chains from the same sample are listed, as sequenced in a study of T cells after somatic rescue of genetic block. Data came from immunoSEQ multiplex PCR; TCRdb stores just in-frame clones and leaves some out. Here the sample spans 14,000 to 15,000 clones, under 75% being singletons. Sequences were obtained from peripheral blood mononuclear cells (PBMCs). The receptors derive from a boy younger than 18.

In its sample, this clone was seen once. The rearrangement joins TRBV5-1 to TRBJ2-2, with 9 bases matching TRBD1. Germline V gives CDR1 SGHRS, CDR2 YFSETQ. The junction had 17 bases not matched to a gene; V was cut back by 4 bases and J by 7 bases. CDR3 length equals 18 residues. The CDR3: CASSPLGPGQGGSGELFF. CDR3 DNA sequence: TGCGCCAGCAGCCCCTTAGGTCCGGGACAGGGTGGAAGCGGGGAGCTGTTTTTT.

The CDR3 spells CASSLKAGGPSTDTQYF. CDR3 DNA: TGCGCCAGCAGCTTGAAAGCGGGGGGACCCAGCACAGATACGCAGTATTTT. The chain combines TRBV5-1 with TRBJ2-3; 9 bases are shared with TRBD2. Germline CDR1 reads SGHRS; CDR2 reads YFSETQ. This CDR3 contains 17 residues. V lost 1 base, J lost 0 bases, and 6 bases stayed unmatched.

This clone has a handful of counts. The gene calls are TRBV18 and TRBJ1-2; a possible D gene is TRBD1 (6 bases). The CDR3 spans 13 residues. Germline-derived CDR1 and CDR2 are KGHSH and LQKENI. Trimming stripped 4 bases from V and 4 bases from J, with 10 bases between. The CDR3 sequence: CASSRDTFYGYTF. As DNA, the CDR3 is TGTGCCAGCTCACGGGACACATTCTATGGCTACACCTTC.

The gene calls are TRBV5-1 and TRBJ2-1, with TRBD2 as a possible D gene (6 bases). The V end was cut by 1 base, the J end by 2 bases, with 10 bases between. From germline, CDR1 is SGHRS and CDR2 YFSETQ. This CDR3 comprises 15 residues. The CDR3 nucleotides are TGCGCCAGCAGCTTGAGACGGGAGACCTACAATGAGCAGTTCTTC. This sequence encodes CASSLRRETYNEQFF.

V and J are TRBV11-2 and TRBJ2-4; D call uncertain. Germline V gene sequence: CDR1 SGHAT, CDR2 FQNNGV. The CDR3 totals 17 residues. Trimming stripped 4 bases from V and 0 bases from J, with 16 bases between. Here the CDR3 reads CASSSPLFTEAKNIQYF. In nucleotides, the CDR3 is TGTGCCAGCAGCTCACCCCTTTTTACGGAAGCCAAAAACATTCAGTACTTC. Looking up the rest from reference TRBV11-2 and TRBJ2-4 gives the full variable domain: EAGVAQSPRYKIIEKRQSVAFWCNPISGHATLYWYQQILGQGPKLLIQFQNNGVVDDSQLPKDRFSAERLKGVDSTLKIQPAKLEDSAVYLCASSSPLFTEAKNIQYFGAGTRLSVL.

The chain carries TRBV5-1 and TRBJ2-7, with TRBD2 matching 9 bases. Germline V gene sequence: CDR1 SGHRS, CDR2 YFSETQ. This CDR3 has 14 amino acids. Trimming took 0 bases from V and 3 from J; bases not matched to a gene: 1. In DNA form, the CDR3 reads TGCGCCAGCAGCTTGGGACTAGCGGTCTACGAGCAGTACTTC. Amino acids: CASSLGLAVYEQYF.

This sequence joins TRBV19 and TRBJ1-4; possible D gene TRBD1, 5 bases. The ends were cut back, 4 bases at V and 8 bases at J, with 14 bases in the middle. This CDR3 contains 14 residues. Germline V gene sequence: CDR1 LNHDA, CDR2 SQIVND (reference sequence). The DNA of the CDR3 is TGTGCCAGTAGTAGCCTTGGAGGGGCGGAAAAACTGTTTTTT. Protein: CASSSLGGAEKLFF.

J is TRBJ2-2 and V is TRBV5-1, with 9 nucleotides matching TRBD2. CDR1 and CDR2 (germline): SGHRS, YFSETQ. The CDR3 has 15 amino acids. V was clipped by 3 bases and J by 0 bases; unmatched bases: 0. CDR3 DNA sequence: TGCGCCAGCAGCTCTAGCGGGGCGAACACCGGGGAGCTGTTTTTT. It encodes CASSSSGANTGELFF.

DNA for the CDR3: TGTGCCAGCAGCAACCAGTTCCAAGAGACCCAGTACTTC. This gives the protein CASSNQFQETQYF. The rearrangement uses TRBV14 and TRBJ2-5; D is unresolved. V was cut by 5 bases and J by 1 base, with 8 bases left in between. This CDR3 is 13 amino acids long. Germline assignment: CDR1 SGHDN and CDR2 FVKESK.

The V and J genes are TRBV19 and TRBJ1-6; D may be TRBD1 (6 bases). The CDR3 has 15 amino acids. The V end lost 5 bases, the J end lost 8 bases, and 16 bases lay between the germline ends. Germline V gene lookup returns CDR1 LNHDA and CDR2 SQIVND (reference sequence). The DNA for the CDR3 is TGTGCCAGTAGTCATCGGACAGAGATAGATTCACCCCTCCACTTT. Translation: CASSHRTEIDSPLHF.

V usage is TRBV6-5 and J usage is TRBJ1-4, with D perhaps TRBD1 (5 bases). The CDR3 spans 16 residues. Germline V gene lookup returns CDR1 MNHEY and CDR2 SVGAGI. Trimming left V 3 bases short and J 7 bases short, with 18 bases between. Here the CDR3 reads CASSYGRGKGSEKLFF. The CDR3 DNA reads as TGTGCCAGCAGTTATGGCCGGGGCAAAGGGAGTGAAAAACTGTTTTTT.

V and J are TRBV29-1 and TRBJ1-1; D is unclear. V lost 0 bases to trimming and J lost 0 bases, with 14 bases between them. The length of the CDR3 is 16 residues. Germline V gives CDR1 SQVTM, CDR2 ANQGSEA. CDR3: CSVEDHSGGLNTEAFF. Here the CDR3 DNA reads TGCAGCGTTGAAGATCACTCAGGCGGACTGAACACTGAAGCTTTCTTT. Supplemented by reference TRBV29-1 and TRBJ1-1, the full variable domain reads SAVISQKPSRDICQRGTSLTIQCQVDSQVTMMFWYRQQPGQSLTLIATANQGSEATYESGFVIDKFPISRPNLTFSTLTVSNMSPEDSSIYLCSVEDHSGGLNTEAFFGQGTRLTVV.

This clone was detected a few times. In DNA, the CDR3 is TGTGCCAGCAGTCGGGGACTAGCGGGGAGGAATGAGCAGTTCTTC. It yields the protein CASSRGLAGRNEQFF. The rearrangement links TRBV28 to TRBJ2-1, with TRBD2 matching 13 bases. This CDR3 region has 15 residues. Germline CDR1 and CDR2: MDHEN and SYDVKM. Germline trimming cut 5 bases from V and 7 bases from J; bases unmatched to any gene: 5.

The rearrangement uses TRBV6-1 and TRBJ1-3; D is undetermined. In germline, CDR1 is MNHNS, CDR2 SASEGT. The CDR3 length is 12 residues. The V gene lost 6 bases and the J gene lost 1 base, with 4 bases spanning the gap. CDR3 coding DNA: TGTGCCAGCAGAATGTCTGGAAACACCATATATTTT. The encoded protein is CASRMSGNTIYF.

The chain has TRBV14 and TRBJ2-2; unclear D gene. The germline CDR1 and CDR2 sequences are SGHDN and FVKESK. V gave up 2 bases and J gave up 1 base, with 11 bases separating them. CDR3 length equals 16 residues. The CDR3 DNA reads TGTGCCAGCAGCCAACTGGGCCCAGAGAACACCGGGGAGCTGTTTTTT. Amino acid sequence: CASSQLGPENTGELFF.

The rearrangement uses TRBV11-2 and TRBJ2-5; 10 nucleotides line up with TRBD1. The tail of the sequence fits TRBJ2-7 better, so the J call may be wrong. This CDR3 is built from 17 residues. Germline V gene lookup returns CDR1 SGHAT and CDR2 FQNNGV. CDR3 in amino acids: CASSLSPRTGGFYEQYF. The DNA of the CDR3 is TGTGCCAGCAGCTTAAGCCCCAGGACAGGGGGGTTCTACGAGCAGTACTTC.

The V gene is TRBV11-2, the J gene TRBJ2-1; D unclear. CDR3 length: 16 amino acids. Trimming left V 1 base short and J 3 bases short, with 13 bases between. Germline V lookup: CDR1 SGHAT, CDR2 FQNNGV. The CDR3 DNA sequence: TGTGCCAGCAGCTTAGGAGGCCAAAGACTCTACAATGAGCAGTTCTTC. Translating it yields CASSLGGQRLYNEQFF.